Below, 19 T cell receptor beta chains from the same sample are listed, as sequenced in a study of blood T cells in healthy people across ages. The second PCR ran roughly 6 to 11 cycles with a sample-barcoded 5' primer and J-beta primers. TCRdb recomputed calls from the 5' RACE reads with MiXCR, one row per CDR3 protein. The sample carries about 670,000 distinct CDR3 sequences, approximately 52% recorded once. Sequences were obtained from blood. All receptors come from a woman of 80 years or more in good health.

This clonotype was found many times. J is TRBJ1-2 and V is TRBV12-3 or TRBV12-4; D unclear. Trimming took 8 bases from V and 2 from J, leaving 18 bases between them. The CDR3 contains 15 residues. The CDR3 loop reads CASRREVSGNYGYTF. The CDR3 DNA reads TGTGCCAGCCGTAGGGAGGTTTCGGGGAACTATGGCTACACCTTC.

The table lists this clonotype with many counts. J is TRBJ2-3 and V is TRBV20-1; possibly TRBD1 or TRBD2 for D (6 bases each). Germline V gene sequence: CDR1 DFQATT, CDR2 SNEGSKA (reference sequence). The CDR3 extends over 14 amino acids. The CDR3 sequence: CSKAGAGGADTQYF. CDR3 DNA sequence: TGCAGCAAAGCAGGGGCTGGAGGGGCTGATACGCAGTATTTT.

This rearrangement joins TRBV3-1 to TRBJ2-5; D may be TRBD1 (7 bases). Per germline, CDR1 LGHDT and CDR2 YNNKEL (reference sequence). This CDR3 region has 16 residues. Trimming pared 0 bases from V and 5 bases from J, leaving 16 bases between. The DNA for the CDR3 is TGTGCCAGCAGCCAAGACCTGACAGGGAGGACGGAGACCCAGTACTTC. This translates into CASSQDLTGRTETQYF.

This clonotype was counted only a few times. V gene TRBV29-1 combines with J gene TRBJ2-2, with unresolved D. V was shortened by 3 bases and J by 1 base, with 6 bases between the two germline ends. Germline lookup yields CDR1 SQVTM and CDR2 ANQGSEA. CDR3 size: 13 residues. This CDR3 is CSVDAGNTGELFF. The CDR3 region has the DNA TGCAGCGTTGATGCAGGGAACACCGGGGAGCTGTTTTTT.

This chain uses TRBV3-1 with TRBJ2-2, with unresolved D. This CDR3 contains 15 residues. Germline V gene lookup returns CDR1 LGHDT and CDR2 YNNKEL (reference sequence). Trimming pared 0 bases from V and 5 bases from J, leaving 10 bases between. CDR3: CASSQDPGRTGELFF. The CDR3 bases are TGTGCCAGCAGCCAAGATCCAGGAAGGACCGGGGAGCTGTTTTTT.

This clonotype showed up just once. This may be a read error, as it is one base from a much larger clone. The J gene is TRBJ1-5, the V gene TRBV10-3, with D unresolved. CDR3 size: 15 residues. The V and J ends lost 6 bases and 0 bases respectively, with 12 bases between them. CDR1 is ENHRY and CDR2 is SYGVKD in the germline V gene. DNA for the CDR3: TGTGCCATCAGACTTGGACCGATTAGCAATCAGCCCCAGCATTTT. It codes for CAIRLGPISNQPQHF.

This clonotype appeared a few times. The CDR3 sequence is CASSFRQATNEKLFF. The CDR3 region has the DNA TGTGCCAGCAGCTTCCGACAAGCTACTAATGAAAAACTGTTTTTT. V gene TRBV3-1 combines with J gene TRBJ1-4; no clear D gene. This CDR3 is built from 15 residues. V lost 5 bases to trimming and J lost 2 bases, with 12 bases between them. Germline V gene lookup returns CDR1 LGHDT and CDR2 YNNKEL (reference sequence).

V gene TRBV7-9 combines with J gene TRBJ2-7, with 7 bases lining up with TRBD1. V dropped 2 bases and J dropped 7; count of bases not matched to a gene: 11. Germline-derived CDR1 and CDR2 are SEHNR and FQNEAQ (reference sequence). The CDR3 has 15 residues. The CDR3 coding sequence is TGTGCCAGCAGCTTAATTAGTGTAGGGACAGATGAGCAGTACTTC. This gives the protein CASSLISVGTDEQYF. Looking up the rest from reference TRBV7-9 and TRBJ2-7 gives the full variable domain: DTGVSQNPRHKITKRGQNVTFRCDPISEHNRLYWYRQTLGQGPEFLTYFQNEAQLEKSRLLSDRFSAERPKGSFSTLEIQRTEQGDSAMYLCASSLISVGTDEQYFGPGTRLTVT.

DNA of the CDR3: TGTGCCAGCAGGCCCGGGACAGATAACAATGAGCAGTACTTC. Its protein is CASRPGTDNNEQYF. The genes are TRBV6-1 and TRBJ2-7, with 7 bases identical to TRBD1. The CDR3 runs to 14 residues. Germline CDR1 reads MNHNS; CDR2 reads SASEGT. Trimming removed 6 bases from V and 7 bases from J; junction bases left unmatched: 12.

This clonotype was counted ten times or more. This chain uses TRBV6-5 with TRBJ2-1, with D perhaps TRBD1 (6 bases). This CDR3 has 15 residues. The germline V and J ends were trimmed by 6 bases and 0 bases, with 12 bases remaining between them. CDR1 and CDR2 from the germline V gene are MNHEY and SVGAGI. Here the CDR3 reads CASSRQAPSYNEQFF. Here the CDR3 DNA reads TGTGCCAGCAGCAGACAGGCCCCCTCCTACAATGAGCAGTTCTTC.

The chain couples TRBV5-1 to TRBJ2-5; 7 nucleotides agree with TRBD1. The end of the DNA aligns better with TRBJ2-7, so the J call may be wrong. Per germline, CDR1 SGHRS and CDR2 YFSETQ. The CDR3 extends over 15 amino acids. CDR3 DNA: TGCGCCAGCAGCTTGTCGACAGGGTGGGTCTACGAGCAGTACTTC. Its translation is CASSLSTGWVYEQYF.

The CDR3 spells CSVNRNQQETQYF. Here the CDR3 DNA reads TGCAGCGTTAATCGCAACCAGCAAGAGACCCAGTACTTC. The V call is TRBV29-1, the J call TRBJ2-5; D gene uncertain. The CDR3 length is 13 residues. Germline values: CDR1 SQVTM, CDR2 ANQGSEA. V lost 5 bases and J lost 2, with 12 bases in between.

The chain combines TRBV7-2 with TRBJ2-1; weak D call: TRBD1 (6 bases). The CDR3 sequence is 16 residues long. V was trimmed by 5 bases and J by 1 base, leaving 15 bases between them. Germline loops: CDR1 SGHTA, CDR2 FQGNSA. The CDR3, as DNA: TGTGCCAGCAGCACCCGGACAGACAGATCCTACAATGAGCAGTTCTTC. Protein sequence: CASSTRTDRSYNEQFF.

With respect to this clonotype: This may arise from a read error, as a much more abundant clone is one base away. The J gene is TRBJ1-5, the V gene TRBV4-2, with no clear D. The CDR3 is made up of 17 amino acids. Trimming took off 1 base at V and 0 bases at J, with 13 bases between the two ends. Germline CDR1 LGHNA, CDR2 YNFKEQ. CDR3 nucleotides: TGTGCCAGCAGCCAAGTCAACCAGTGCCTTAGCAATCAGCCCCAGCATTTT. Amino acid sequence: CASSQVNQCLSNQPQHF.

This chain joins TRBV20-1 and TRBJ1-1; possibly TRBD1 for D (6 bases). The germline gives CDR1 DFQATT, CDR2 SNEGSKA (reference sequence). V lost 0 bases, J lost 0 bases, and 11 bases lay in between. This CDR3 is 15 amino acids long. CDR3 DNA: TGCAGTGCTAGAGATCCGAGGGGGATGAACACTGAAGCTTTCTTT. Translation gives CSARDPRGMNTEAFF.

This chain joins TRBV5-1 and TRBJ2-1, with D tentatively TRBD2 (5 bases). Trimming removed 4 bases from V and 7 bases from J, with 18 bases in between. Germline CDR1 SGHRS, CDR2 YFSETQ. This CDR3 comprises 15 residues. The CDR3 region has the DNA TGCGCCAGCAGCATTCTAGCAGGAGTTCCAAATGAGCAGTTCTTC. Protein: CASSILAGVPNEQFF.

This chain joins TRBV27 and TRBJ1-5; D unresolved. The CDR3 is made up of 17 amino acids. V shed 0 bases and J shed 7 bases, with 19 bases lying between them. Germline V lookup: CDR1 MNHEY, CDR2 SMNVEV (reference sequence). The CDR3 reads CASSLSGTAISRQPQHF. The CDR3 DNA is TGTGCCAGCAGTTTATCCGGCACGGCCATAAGCCGGCAGCCCCAGCATTTT.

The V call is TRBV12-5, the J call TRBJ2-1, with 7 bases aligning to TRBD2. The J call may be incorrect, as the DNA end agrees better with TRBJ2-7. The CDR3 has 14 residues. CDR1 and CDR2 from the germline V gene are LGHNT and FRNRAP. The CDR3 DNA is TGTGCTAGTGGTTTGAGCGGGACCTACAATGAGCAGTACTTC. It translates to CASGLSGTYNEQYF.

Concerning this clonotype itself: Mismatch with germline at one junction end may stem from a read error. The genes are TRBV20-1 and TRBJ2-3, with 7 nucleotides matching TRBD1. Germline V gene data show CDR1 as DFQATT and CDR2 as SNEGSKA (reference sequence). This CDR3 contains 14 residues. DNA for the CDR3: TGCGGTGCTCCAGACAGGGCTAGCACAGATACGCAGTATTTT. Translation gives CGAPDRASTDTQYF.